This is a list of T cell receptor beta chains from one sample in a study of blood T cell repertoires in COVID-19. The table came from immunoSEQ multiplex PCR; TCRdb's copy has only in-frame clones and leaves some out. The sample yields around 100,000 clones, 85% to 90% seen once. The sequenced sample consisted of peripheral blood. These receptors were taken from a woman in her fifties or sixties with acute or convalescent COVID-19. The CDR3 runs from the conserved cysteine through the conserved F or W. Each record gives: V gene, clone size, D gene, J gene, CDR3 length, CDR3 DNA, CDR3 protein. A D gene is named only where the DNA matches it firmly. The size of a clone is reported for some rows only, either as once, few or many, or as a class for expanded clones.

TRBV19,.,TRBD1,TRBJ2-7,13,TGTGCCAGTAGCTCGGACAGGGGGTACGAGCAGTACTTC,CASSSDRGYEQYF
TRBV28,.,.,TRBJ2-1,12,TGTGCCAGCATAGACAGAAACAATGAGCAGTTCTTC,CASIDRNNEQFF
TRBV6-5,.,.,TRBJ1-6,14,TGTGCCAGCAGTTATACAGGGTGGAATTCACCCCTCCACTTT,CASSYTGWNSPLHF
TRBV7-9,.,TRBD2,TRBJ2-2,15,TGTGCCAGCAGCTCGCGGGAGAGGGACACCGGGGAGCTGTTTTTT,CASSSRERDTGELFF
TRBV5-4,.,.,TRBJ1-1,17,TGTGCCAGCAGCTTGGACCTTGGACAGAGCCTGAACACTGAAGCTTTCTTT,CASSLDLGQSLNTEAFF
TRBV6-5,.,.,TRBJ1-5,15,TGTGCCAGCATGGCCGATGGAGGGACTTCTGGGCCCCAGCATTTT,CASMADGGTSGPQHF
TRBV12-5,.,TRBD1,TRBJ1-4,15,TGTGCTAGTGGTCCAGGACAGGCGGCTAATGAAAAACTGTTTTTT,CASGPGQAANEKLFF
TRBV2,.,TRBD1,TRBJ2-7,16,TGTGCCAGCAGTGAGGGGACAGGATGGGCCGTTAGTGGGCAGTACTTC,CASSEGTGWAVSGQYF
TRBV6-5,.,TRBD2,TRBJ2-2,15,TGTGCCAGCAGTTACAGCGGGGGGGGCGGCGGGGAGCTGTTTTTT,CASSYSGGGGGELFF
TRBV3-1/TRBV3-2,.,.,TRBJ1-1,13,TGTGCCAGCAGCCAAGGAGGGAACACTGAAGCTTTCTTT,CASSQGGNTEAFF
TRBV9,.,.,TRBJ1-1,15,TGTGCCAGCAGCGCCCAAGAGGCAGGGATCACTGAAGCTTTCTTT,CASSAQEAGITEAFF
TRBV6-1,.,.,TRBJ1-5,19,TGTGCCAGCAGTGATACCCGGACAGCCGGGGAGTATAGCAATCAGCCCCAGCATTTT,CASSDTRTAGEYSNQPQHF
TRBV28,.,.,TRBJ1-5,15,TGTGCCAGCAGCAAGGGGGGGACCAGCAATCAGCCCCAGCATTTT,CASSKGGTSNQPQHF
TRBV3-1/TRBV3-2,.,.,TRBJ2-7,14,TGTGCCAGCAGCCCCTTTAGCGCCGTACACGAGCAGTACTTC,CASSPFSAVHEQYF
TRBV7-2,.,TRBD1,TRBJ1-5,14,TGTGCCAGCAGCCCTAGACAGGGGAGTCAGCCCCAGCATTTT,CASSPRQGSQPQHF
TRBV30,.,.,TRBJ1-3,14,TGTGCCTGGTCGGTGACGGGGTCTGGAAACACCATATATTTT,CAWSVTGSGNTIYF
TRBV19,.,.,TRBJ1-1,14,TGTGCCAGTAGTCTCCCCCAGGGACTCACTGAAGCTTTCTTT,CASSLPQGLTEAFF
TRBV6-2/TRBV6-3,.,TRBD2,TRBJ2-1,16,TGTGCCAGCACCCCCCCCGGGCTAGCGGGGTCCGGGGAGCAGTTCTTC,CASTPPGLAGSGEQFF
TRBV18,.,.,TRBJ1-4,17,TGTGCCAGCTCACCGAGGGTAAAGACTACAACTAATGAAAAACTGTTTTTT,CASSPRVKTTTNEKLFF
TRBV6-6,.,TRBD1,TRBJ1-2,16,TGTGCCAGCAGTCATACGCAGCCGGGACAGGGGAGAGGCTACACCTTC,CASSHTQPGQGRGYTF
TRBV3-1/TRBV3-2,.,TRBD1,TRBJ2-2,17,TGTGCCAGCAGCCAAGTAGGTGGGACAGTAGTGGCCGGGGAGCTGTTTTTT,CASSQVGGTVVAGELFF
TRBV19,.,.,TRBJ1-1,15,TGTGCCACCCAACAACGCGACACATTCTTCGCAGGGGCTTTCTTT,CATQQRDTFFAGAFF
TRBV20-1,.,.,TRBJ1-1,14,TGCAGTGCTAGTGTGCTTGGAGGGTACACTGAAGCTTTCTTT,CSASVLGGYTEAFF
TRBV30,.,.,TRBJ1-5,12,TGTGCCTGGAGTCGTGAGAATCAGCCCCAGCATTTT,CAWSRENQPQHF
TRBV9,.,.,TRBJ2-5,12,TGTGCCAGCAGCGCCGGGGAGGAGACCCAGTACTTC,CASSAGEETQYF
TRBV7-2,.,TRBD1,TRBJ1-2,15,TGTGCCAGCAGCTTAACCCCAGGGGGAGTAAGTGGCTACACCTTC,CASSLTPGGVSGYTF
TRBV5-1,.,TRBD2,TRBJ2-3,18,TGCGCCAGCAGCTTGGGTCTAGCGGGGGGATTACTCACAGATACGCAGTATTTT,CASSLGLAGGLLTDTQYF
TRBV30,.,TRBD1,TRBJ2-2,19,TGTGCCTGGAGGGGACGGGACAGGGGACTTGGGGTGAACACCGGGGAGCTGTTTTTT,CAWRGRDRGLGVNTGELFF
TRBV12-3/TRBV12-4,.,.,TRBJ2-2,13,TGTGCCAGCAGTCAACTTAACACCGGGGAGCTGTTTTTT,CASSQLNTGELFF
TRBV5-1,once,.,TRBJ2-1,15,TGCGCCAGCAGCTTGGAGGTTAGCGCCTACAATGAGCAGTTCTTC,CASSLEVSAYNEQFF
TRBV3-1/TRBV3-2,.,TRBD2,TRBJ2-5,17,TGTGCCAGCAGCCGAAGGGGACTAGCTCCCGGGGCCGAGACCCAGTACTTC,CASSRRGLAPGAETQYF
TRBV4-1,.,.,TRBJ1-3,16,TGCGCCAGCAGCCACCCAGGCGATAGCTCTGGAAACACCATATATTTT,CASSHPGDSSGNTIYF
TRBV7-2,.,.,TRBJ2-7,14,TGTGCCAGCAGCCCCCAGGCCGGCACCTACGAGCAGTACTTC,CASSPQAGTYEQYF
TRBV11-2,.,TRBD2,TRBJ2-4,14,TGTGCCAGCAGCTTGAGCCTAGCGGGAGCAGTCCAGTACTTC,CASSLSLAGAVQYF
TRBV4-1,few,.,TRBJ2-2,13,TGCGCCAGCAGGAGCGGAACCACCGGGGAGCTGTTTTTT,CASRSGTTGELFF
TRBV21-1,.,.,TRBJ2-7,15,TGTGCCAGCAGCAAAGCCACAGGTATTACCTACGAGCAGTACTTC,CASSKATGITYEQYF
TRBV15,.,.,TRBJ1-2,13,TGTGCCACCAGCAGAGCTCAGGACTATGGCTACACCTTC,CATSRAQDYGYTF
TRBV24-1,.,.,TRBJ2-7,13,TGTGCCACCAGCCGCGACAGCTCCTACGAGCAGTACTTC,CATSRDSSYEQYF
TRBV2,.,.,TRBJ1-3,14,TGTGCCAGCAGTGGCAGGGGCTATGGAAACACCATATATTTT,CASSGRGYGNTIYF
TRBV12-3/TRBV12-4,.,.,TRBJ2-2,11,TGTGCCAGTCGGGAATTCCGGGAGCTGTTTTTT,CASREFRELFF
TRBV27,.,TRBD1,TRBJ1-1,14,TGTGCCAGCAGTTTAGACCACAGGGGGTGGGAAGCTTTCTTT,CASSLDHRGWEAFF
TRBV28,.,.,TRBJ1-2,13,TGTGCCAGCAGGGGAGGTGGCGAGCGAGGCTACACCTTC,CASRGGGERGYTF
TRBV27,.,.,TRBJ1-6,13,TGTGCCAGTAAGACGGGGGGTAATTCACCCCTCCACTTT,CASKTGGNSPLHF
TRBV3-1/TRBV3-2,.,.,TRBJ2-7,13,TGTGCCAGCAGCCAAGGTTCCAACTACGAGCAGTACTTC,CASSQGSNYEQYF
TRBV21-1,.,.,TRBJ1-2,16,TGTGCCAGCAGCAAATCGGTTGGGCAGGGCCCCCCCCGGAACACCTTC,CASSKSVGQGPPRNTF
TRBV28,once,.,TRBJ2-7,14,TGTGCCAGCAGTATACGGACACCTTCCTACGAGCAGTACTTC,CASSIRTPSYEQYF
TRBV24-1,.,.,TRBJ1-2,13,TGTGCCACCAGTGCCTCTTGGAGTGGTGGCTACACCTTC,CATSASWSGGYTF
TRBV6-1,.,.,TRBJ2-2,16,TGTGCCAGCAGTGAAGACAGGGTAGTAATCGACGGGGAGCTGTTTTTT,CASSEDRVVIDGELFF
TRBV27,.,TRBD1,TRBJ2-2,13,TGTGCCAGCAGCGCAGGGGGCACCGGGGAGCTGTTTTTT,CASSAGGTGELFF
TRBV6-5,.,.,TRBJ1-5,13,TGTGCCAGCAAAGAAGGGGGCAATCAGCCCCAGCATTTT,CASKEGGNQPQHF
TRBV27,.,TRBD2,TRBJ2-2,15,TGTGCCAGCAGTACCACTAGCGGGAGTCCCGGGGAGCTGTTTTTT,CASSTTSGSPGELFF
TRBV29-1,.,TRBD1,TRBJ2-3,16,TGCAGCGTCCCCGACAGGGGAGCCCCAGGGGCGCTTACGCAGTATTTT,CSVPDRGAPGALTQYF
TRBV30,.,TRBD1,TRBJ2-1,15,TGTGCCTGGAGTGTTCGGCTTACAGGGGACAATGAGCAGTTCTTC,CAWSVRLTGDNEQFF
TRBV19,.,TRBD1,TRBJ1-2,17,TGTGCCAGTAGTTCGCGACAGGGAGGAAACAGAGCCTATGGCTACACCTTC,CASSSRQGGNRAYGYTF
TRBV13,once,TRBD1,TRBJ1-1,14,TGTGCCAGCAGCTTGGGACAGCCGAACACTGAAGCTTTCTTT,CASSLGQPNTEAFF